Here is one T cell receptor beta chain with its context. The data were taken from a study of blood T cell repertoires in COVID-19. At the level of the study: Acute and convalescent COVID-19 specimens originated in the United States, Italy and Spain. Nucleic acid was either cDNA or gDNA, and it came from T cells, B-cell-depleted T cells, or PBMCs.

How the authors handled the data: Amplification from reference gene primers served as the basis for estimated nucleated cell counts. Measured with immunoSEQ multiplex PCR; TCRdb has only the in-frame clones, and not every one. V and J calls and clone size are copied from that table; D and trimming were computed from the DNA. The data hold approximately 61,000 clones, with roughly three quarters observed a single time. The sequencing sample was made of peripheral blood. The TCR originated in a human donor in a cohort sampled during active COVID-19.

Here the CDR3 reads CASSLPWTGYQETQYF. The CDR3 coding sequence is TGTGCCAGCAGTTTGCCCTGGACAGGGTACCAAGAGACCCAGTACTTC. The chain is built from TRBV28 and TRBJ2-5, with 8 positions matching TRBD1. CDR3 length: 16 residues. The V gene's germline CDR1 is MDHEN and CDR2 SYDVKM. V lost 3 bases to trimming and J lost 0 bases; unmatched junction nucleotides: 6.